The sequence of this T cell receptor beta chain was determined in a study of blood T cell repertoires in COVID-19. The assay was immunoSEQ multiplex PCR, and TCRdb's table has in-frame clones only and misses some. The sample shows 55,000 to 90,000 clones, over 65% of them seen only once. V shed 4 bases and J shed 0 bases, with 9 bases lying between them. The CDR3 is made up of 15 amino acids. Looked up from germline, CDR1 is MRHNA and CDR2 is SNTAGT. The genes are TRBV6-4 and TRBJ2-2, with TRBD1 as a possible D gene (6 bases). The TCR originated in a woman in her sixties or seventies with acute or convalescent COVID-19. The sample taken for sequencing was peripheral blood. For the CDR3, the DNA is TGTGCCAGCAGTGCGGACAGAGCGAACACCGGGGAGCTGTTTTTT. This translates into CASSADRANTGELFF.